The 21 T cell receptor beta chains given below trace back to one sample, sequenced in a study of cytomegalovirus exposure and HLA in healthy donors. The PCR contained 60 Vbeta and 13 Jbeta primers. TCRdb keeps only in-frame clones here, not all; method: immunoSEQ multiplex PCR. The sample lists around 110,000 clones; roughly 73% were seen once. Sequencing input: PBMCs. These receptors all come from a woman in her twenties or thirties in good health and CMV-seronegative.

V gene TRBV9 combines with J gene TRBJ2-3; no definite D call. Trimming took off 0 bases at V and 5 bases at J, with 4 bases between the two ends. There are 12 residues in the CDR3. The germline V gene has CDR1 SGDLS and CDR2 YYNGEE. CDR3 nucleotides: TGTGCCAGCAGCGTAGGTCTAGATACGCAGTATTTT. It specifies CASSVGLDTQYF.

This sequence joins TRBV18 and TRBJ1-2; weak D call: TRBD1 (5 bases). The V gene lost 6 bases and the J gene lost 6 bases, with 17 bases spanning the gap. The CDR3 runs 14 residues. Germline V lookup: CDR1 KGHSH, CDR2 LQKENI. The CDR3 sequence is CASSPRQGVDGYTF. DNA for the CDR3: TGTGCCAGCTCCCCGCGGCAGGGTGTCGATGGCTACACCTTC.

The V gene is TRBV7-2, the J gene TRBJ2-3; D ambiguous. CDR1 and CDR2 (germline): SGHTA, FQGNSA. The CDR3 covers 12 residues. V was clipped by 1 base and J by 4 bases, with 3 bases between them. CDR3 coding DNA: TGTGCCAGCAGCTTAGTAGCAGATACGCAGTATTTT. This translates into CASSLVADTQYF.

V usage is TRBV7-2 and J usage is TRBJ1-1; D is unresolved. V was clipped by 4 bases and J by 1 base, with 13 bases between them. Germline loops: CDR1 SGHTA, CDR2 FQGNSA. The CDR3 totals 15 residues. CDR3 nucleotides: TGTGCCAGCAGCTCCAGACATGGGTGGAACACTGAAGCTTTCTTT. Translating gives CASSSRHGWNTEAFF.

The chain links TRBV5-1 to TRBJ2-2; TRBD1 aligns across 11 bases. Germline V gene lookup returns CDR1 SGHRS and CDR2 YFSETQ. V dropped 4 bases and J dropped 3; count of bases not matched to a gene: 5. This CDR3 has 16 residues. For the CDR3, the DNA is TGCGCCAGCAGCCTCGGACAGGGGGCCTACACCGGGGAGCTGTTTTTT. Protein: CASSLGQGAYTGELFF.

The chain employs TRBV6-4 and TRBJ1-2, with 7 bases identical to TRBD1. This CDR3 region has 12 residues. The V and J ends lost 5 bases and 8 bases, in that order; junction bases with no gene match: 5. In germline, CDR1 is MRHNA, CDR2 SNTAGT. The CDR3, as DNA: TGTGCCAGCAGTCCCGGGACAGTCGGCTACACCTTC. Residues: CASSPGTVGYTF.

The chain links TRBV9 to TRBJ2-5; 9 positions match TRBD2. The CDR3 length is 16 residues. Germline CDR1 SGDLS, CDR2 YYNGEE. V trimming: 0 bases; J trimming: 1 base; junction bases outside the gene matches: 4. The CDR3 DNA sequence: TGTGCCAGCAGCGTAGATCCTAGCGGGGTCCAAGAGACCCAGTACTTC. Protein product: CASSVDPSGVQETQYF.

This clone was picked up a small number of times. CDR3 loop: CASSLSFRGTEAFF. The CDR3 DNA reads TGTGCCAGCAGTTTATCCTTCCGGGGTACTGAAGCTTTCTTT. The V gene is TRBV27, the J gene TRBJ1-1; D is uncertain. CDR1 and CDR2 from the germline V gene are MNHEY and SMNVEV (reference sequence). The CDR3 has 14 residues. The ends were cut back, 0 bases at V and 5 bases at J, with 10 bases in the middle.

The gene calls are TRBV5-5 and TRBJ2-1, with D uncertain. The CDR3 has 16 residues. V was pared by 3 bases and J by 7 bases, with 20 bases between. The germline V gene encodes CDR1 SGHKS and CDR2 YYEKEE (reference sequence). In DNA, the CDR3 is TGTGCCAGCAGCTACAGCAATTCCGACCTTTTGAATGAGCAGTTCTTC. It translates to CASSYSNSDLLNEQFF.

This rearrangement joins TRBV30 to TRBJ1-4, with no clear D. The germline CDR1 and CDR2 sequences are GTSNPN and SVGIG (reference sequence). V lost 0 bases to trimming and J lost 8 bases, with 13 bases between them. This CDR3 has 14 residues. This CDR3 is CAWSVGGFGEKLFF. CDR3 coding DNA: TGTGCCTGGAGTGTGGGAGGGTTCGGGGAAAAACTGTTTTTT.

The rearrangement uses TRBV19 and TRBJ1-4, with D hard to call. The CDR3 is 16 residues long. Germline lookup yields CDR1 LNHDA and CDR2 SQIVND (reference sequence). V was pared by 0 bases and J by 5 bases, with 13 bases between. CDR3 nucleotide sequence: TGTGCCAGTAGTATAGATCAAAGGAGACGGAATGAAAAACTGTTTTTT. Amino acid sequence: CASSIDQRRRNEKLFF. Based on the CDR3 plus reference TRBV19 and TRBJ1-4, the full variable domain is DGGITQSPKYLFRKEGQNVTLSCEQNLNHDAMYWYRQDPGQGLRLIYYSQIVNDFQKGDIAEGYSVSREKKESFPLTVTSAQKNPTAFYLCASSIDQRRRNEKLFFGSGTQLSVL.

This clone was observed a handful of times. The rearrangement uses TRBV7-6 and TRBJ2-1; D call uncertain. Germline-derived CDR1 and CDR2 are SGHVS and FNYEAQ. Trimming took 5 bases from V and 6 from J, leaving 8 bases between them. This CDR3 comprises 12 residues. The CDR3 DNA follows: TGTGCCAGCAGCCGACAAAGCAATGAGCAGTTCTTC. Translating it yields CASSRQSNEQFF.

The chain is built from TRBV7-2 and TRBJ1-5; TRBD1 agrees at 8 bases. The germline V gene encodes CDR1 SGHTA and CDR2 FQGNSA. There are 14 residues in the CDR3. The V gene end was trimmed by 5 bases and the J gene end by 4 bases; junction bases not matched to a gene: 4. The CDR3 DNA reads TGTGCCAGCAGCCCGGACAGGGTAAATCAGCCCCAGCATTTT. Its translation: CASSPDRVNQPQHF. Full variable domain (remainder filled in from reference TRBV7-2 and TRBJ1-5): GAGVSQSPSNKVTEKGKDVELRCDPISGHTALYWYRQSLGQGLEFLIYFQGNSAPDKSGLPSDRFSAERTGGSVSTLTIQRTQQEDSAVYLCASSPDRVNQPQHFGDGTRLSIL.

The chain uses TRBV11-2 and TRBJ1-1; no firm D call. This CDR3 region has 15 residues. The germline V and J ends were trimmed by 0 bases and 2 bases, with 10 bases remaining between them. From germline, CDR1 is SGHAT and CDR2 FQNNGV. The CDR3, as DNA: TGTGCCAGCAGCTTAGATCTCACGGGAAACACTGAAGCTTTCTTT. It codes for CASSLDLTGNTEAFF.

This clone has more than one count but fewer than ten. The rearrangement uses TRBV4-1 and TRBJ2-3; 9 bases line up with TRBD1. CDR3 size: 16 residues. V lost 0 bases to trimming and J lost 5 bases; unmatched junction nucleotides: 6. CDR1 is MGHRA, CDR2 YSYEKL, per germline. CDR3 region: CASSQEGQGYVDTQYF. DNA of the CDR3: TGCGCCAGCAGCCAAGAGGGACAGGGATATGTAGATACGCAGTATTTT.

This clone came up a few times. This chain uses TRBV19 with TRBJ1-2, with 8 bases lining up with TRBD1. The CDR3 spans 13 residues. CDR1 is LNHDA and CDR2 is SQIVND in the germline V gene (reference sequence). With V trimmed by 6 bases and J by 4 bases, 4 bases remained unmatched. The CDR3 region is CASRGDRGYGYTF. In DNA form, the CDR3 reads TGTGCCAGTAGAGGAGACAGGGGCTATGGCTACACCTTC.

The chain recombines TRBV5-1 with TRBJ2-2; D remains unclear. Trimming took 0 bases from V and 4 from J, leaving 13 bases between them. The CDR3 is made up of 16 amino acids. Germline CDR1 reads SGHRS; CDR2 reads YFSETQ. The CDR3 bases are TGCGCCAGCAGCTTGGTCCCATCACTTCCCACCGGGGAGCTGTTTTTT. Its translation is CASSLVPSLPTGELFF.

The sample holds a few counts of this clone. The gene calls are TRBV19 and TRBJ1-4; a weak D match, TRBD1 (5 bases). Per the germline V gene, CDR1 is LNHDA and CDR2 is SQIVND (reference sequence). The length of the CDR3 is 11 residues. Trimming removed 7 bases from V and 6 bases from J, with 6 bases in between. CDR3 amino acids: CASTGHEKLFF. The CDR3, as DNA: TGTGCCAGTACAGGGCATGAAAAACTGTTTTTT. The variable domain in full, with the rest retrieved from reference TRBV19 and TRBJ1-4, is DGGITQSPKYLFRKEGQNVTLSCEQNLNHDAMYWYRQDPGQGLRLIYYSQIVNDFQKGDIAEGYSVSREKKESFPLTVTSAQKNPTAFYLCASTGHEKLFFGSGTQLSVL.

CDR3 in amino acids: CASSVGLAGSVLDTQYF. As DNA, the CDR3 is TGTGCCAGCAGCGTAGGGCTAGCGGGGTCTGTTTTAGATACGCAGTATTTT. The chain joins TRBV9 to TRBJ2-3, with 9 bases matching TRBD2. V lost 0 bases and J lost 5; bases outside the gene matches: 10. The germline V gene encodes CDR1 SGDLS and CDR2 YYNGEE. There are 17 residues in the CDR3. Supplemented by reference TRBV9 and TRBJ2-3, the full variable domain reads DSGVTQTPKHLITATGQRVTLRCSPRSGDLSVYWYQQSLDQGLQFLIQYYNGEERAKGNILERFSAQQFPDLHSELNLSSLELGDSALYFCASSVGLAGSVLDTQYFGPGTRLTVL.

This clone was detected a few times. This chain links TRBV4-3 with TRBJ2-2; 7 nucleotides agree with TRBD2. J was trimmed by 7 bases and V by 3 bases; bases with no gene match: 11. CDR3 length: 16 residues. Germline V gives CDR1 LGHNA, CDR2 YSLEER. The CDR3 loop reads CASSQWWTRGGGELFF. The CDR3 DNA reads TGCGCCAGCAGCCAGTGGTGGACTAGGGGCGGCGGGGAGCTGTTTTTT.

The V gene is TRBV4-3, the J gene TRBJ1-1; TRBD1 might be the D (5 bases). Germline assignment: CDR1 LGHNA and CDR2 YSLEER. The CDR3 is made up of 13 amino acids. Deletions cut 5 bases from V and 6 bases from J, with 13 bases between. Written as DNA, the CDR3 is TGCGCCAGCAGCGCAAGGGGTGGGGCTGAAGCTTTCTTT. Translated: CASSARGGAEAFF.